This T cell receptor beta chain was identified during a study of shared clonotypes between healthy human individuals. DNA from unsorted PBMC was sequenced on ten immunoSEQ deep assay plates. The table came from immunoSEQ multiplex PCR; TCRdb's copy has only in-frame clones and leaves some out. This table has 450,000 to 650,000 clones, around 78% appearing once. Within Nashville, Tennessee resided all donors, each a Caucasian adult. Germline CDR1 is SGHDN and CDR2 is FVKESK. The V end lost 8 bases, the J end lost 2 bases, and 12 bases lay between the germline ends. This CDR3 is 13 amino acids long. J is TRBJ1-1 and V is TRBV14; D remains unclear. The sample taken for sequencing was PBMCs. This sequence originates from a woman aged 35 to 49 in good health. Some clones in this sample may be carry-over from other donors' samples. In DNA form, the CDR3 reads TGTGCCAGCCTCGGACGGAGAAACACTGAAGCTTTCTTT. Its protein is CASLGRRNTEAFF.